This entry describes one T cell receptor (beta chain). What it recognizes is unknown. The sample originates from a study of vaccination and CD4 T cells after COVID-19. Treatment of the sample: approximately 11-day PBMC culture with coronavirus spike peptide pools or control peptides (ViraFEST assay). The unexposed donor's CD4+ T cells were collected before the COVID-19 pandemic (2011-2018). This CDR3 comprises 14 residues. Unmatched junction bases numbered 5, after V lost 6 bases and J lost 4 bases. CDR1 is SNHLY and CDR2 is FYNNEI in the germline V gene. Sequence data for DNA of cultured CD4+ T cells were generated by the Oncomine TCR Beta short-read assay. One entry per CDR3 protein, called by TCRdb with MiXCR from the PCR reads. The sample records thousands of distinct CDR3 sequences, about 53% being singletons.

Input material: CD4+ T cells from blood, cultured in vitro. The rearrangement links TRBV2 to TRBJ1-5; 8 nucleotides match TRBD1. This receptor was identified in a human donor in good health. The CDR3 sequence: CASRDRASNQPQHF. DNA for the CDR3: TGTGCCAGCAGGGACAGGGCCTCTAATCAGCCCCAGCATTTT.